This T cell receptor beta chain was captured in a study of CD8+ T cells in alopecia areata. RNA was extracted and reverse transcribed into cDNA as the sequencing template. Some clones are missing from TCRdb's copy, which holds only in-frame ones; the method was immunoSEQ multiplex PCR. The repertoire holds nearly 200,000 clones, with roughly 60% as singletons. The treatment is: oral pan-JAK inhibitor, 5-10 mg twice daily. Both peripheral blood and punch biopsies of lesional scalp skin were obtained from patients who had alopecia areata. Study conclusions and caveats: Relative to normal scalp, lesional scalp, especially alopecia totalis/universalis, showed higher clonality.

About this clone itself: What it binds is unknown.

The CDR3 is 13 residues long. CDR1 is SQVTM, CDR2 ANQGSEA, per germline. The ends lost 4 bases at V and 3 bases at J; junction bases unmatched: 2. The sequence derives from a human donor with alopecia areata. The chain links TRBV29-1 to TRBJ2-7, with 11 bases aligning to TRBD2. Sequenced material: CD4+ T cells sorted from blood, taken at week 24, from a patient treated with tofacitinib. The CDR3 reads CSVVGTSGYEQYF. CDR3 nucleotide sequence: TGCAGCGTTGTCGGGACTAGCGGCTACGAGCAGTACTTC.